Listed below are T cell receptor beta chains from one sample, sequenced in a study of T cell responses to AZD1222 COVID-19 vaccine. Sequenced by immunoSEQ multiplex PCR; TCRdb stores in-frame clones only, minus some. The sample carries approximately 150,000 clones, 88% recorded once. Material: peripheral blood, obtained 28 days after the second AZD1222 dose. The origin of the receptors is an adult who received the AZD1222 COVID-19 vaccine. Both conserved end residues are part of each CDR3. D genes are given only for firm matches. Expanded clones get a size class; other rows say once, few or many, or leave the size out.

CDR3aa	CDR3nt	d_gene	abundance	v_gene	j_gene
CASSSSGNTEAFF	TGTGCCAGCAGTTCGTCCGGGAACACTGAAGCTTTCTTT	-	-	TRBV7-2	TRBJ1-1
CASSDNSVEEFF	TGTGCCAGCAGTGATAACTCGGTGGAGGAGTTCTTC	-	-	TRBV6-2/TRBV6-3	TRBJ2-1
CASSQEASGGRVMDF	TGTGCCAGCAGCCAAGAAGCCAGCGGGGGGCGAGTTATGGACTTC	TRBD2	once	TRBV3-1/TRBV3-2	TRBJ2-5
CSVRTSYEQYF	TGCAGCGTTCGAACCTCCTACGAGCAGTACTTC	-	few	TRBV29-1	TRBJ2-7
CASSPRTNGYTF	TGTGCCAGCAGCCCGCGGACTAATGGCTACACCTTC	-	-	TRBV7-9	TRBJ1-2
CASSQVLGPTSYEQYF	TGTGCCAGCAGCCAAGTTCTGGGGCCAACCTCCTACGAGCAGTACTTC	-	-	TRBV4-2	TRBJ2-7
CSVEVWAGPYGYTF	TGCAGCGTTGAGGTTTGGGCAGGGCCCTATGGCTACACCTTC	-	-	TRBV29-1	TRBJ1-2
CASSLGEQFSPLHF	TGCGCCAGCAGCTTGGGGGAGCAATTTTCACCCCTCCACTTT	-	-	TRBV5-1	TRBJ1-6
CASSRPGAATNEKLFF	TGTGCCAGTAGTAGGCCGGGGGCAGCAACTAATGAAAAACTGTTTTTT	-	-	TRBV19	TRBJ1-4
CAISEAMGTYEQYF	TGTGCCATCAGTGAGGCAATGGGGACCTACGAGCAGTACTTC	-	-	TRBV10-3	TRBJ2-7
CASSEDNPWQGANTEAFF	TGTGCCAGCAGTGAAGACAACCCCTGGCAGGGGGCGAACACTGAAGCTTTCTTT	TRBD1	-	TRBV2	TRBJ1-1
CASSFNFQETQYF	TGCGCCAGCAGCTTCAATTTCCAAGAGACCCAGTACTTC	-	-	TRBV5-1	TRBJ2-5
CASSLAAGPKAFF	TGCGCCAGCAGCTTGGCCGCAGGGCCAAAAGCTTTCTTT	-	-	TRBV5-1	TRBJ1-1
CASAWDSGYGYTF	TGTGCTAGTGCTTGGGACAGCGGATATGGCTACACCTTC	TRBD1	-	TRBV12-5	TRBJ1-2
CASSRTGTEAFF	TGTGCCAGCAGTCGGACGGGTACTGAAGCTTTCTTT	-	-	TRBV6-5	TRBJ1-1
CASSLIGYNQPQHF	TGTGCCAGCAGCTTAATTGGGTACAATCAGCCCCAGCATTTT	-	-	TRBV7-8	TRBJ1-5
CASSSTGTELFF	TGCGCCAGCAGCTCGACAGGGACCGAACTGTTTTTT	TRBD1	-	TRBV5-1	TRBJ1-4
CASSQDRTTLSYEQYF	TGCGCCAGCAGCCAAGATCGGACAACCCTCTCCTACGAGCAGTACTTC	-	-	TRBV4-3	TRBJ2-7
CASSFGPHPGNTIYF	TGTGCCAGCAGCTTTGGCCCCCACCCTGGAAACACCATATATTTT	-	-	TRBV11-3	TRBJ1-3
CASSPEGTEAFF	TGTGCCAGCAGTCCGGAGGGGACTGAAGCTTTCTTT	-	-	TRBV12-3/TRBV12-4	TRBJ1-1
CASSESRYPTRGYEQYF	TGCGCCAGCAGTGAGTCGAGGTATCCAACACGAGGCTACGAGCAGTACTTC	-	-	TRBV10-2	TRBJ2-7
CASSYAHTIYF	TGTGCCAGCAGTTATGCCCACACCATATATTTT	-	-	TRBV6-5	TRBJ1-3
CAISGDRGIQPQHF	TGTGCCATCAGTGGGGACAGGGGAATCCAGCCCCAGCATTTT	TRBD1	-	TRBV10-3	TRBJ1-5
CASISDPGGSGNTIYF	TGTGCCAGCATCTCCGACCCTGGGGGCTCTGGAAACACCATATATTTT	-	once	TRBV7-2	TRBJ1-3
CASTVTDTQYF	TGTGCCAGCACCGTCACAGATACGCAGTATTTT	-	few	TRBV2	TRBJ2-3
CATSEGQGVTDTQYF	TGTGCCACCAGTGAGGGACAGGGGGTGACAGATACGCAGTATTTT	TRBD1	once	TRBV24-1	TRBJ2-3
CASSISGGINQPQHF	TGTGCCAGTAGTATTTCAGGCGGGATCAATCAGCCCCAGCATTTT	-	-	TRBV19	TRBJ1-5
CASSVLGTAGNTIYF	TGTGCCAGCAGCGTGCTCGGGACAGCTGGAAACACCATATATTTT	TRBD1	-	TRBV9	TRBJ1-3
CATRFGGRDTEAFF	TGTGCCACCCGCTTCGGGGGCCGGGACACTGAAGCTTTCTTT	-	few	TRBV2	TRBJ1-1
CASSLAADRKIYNEQFF	TGTGCCAGCAGCTTAGCAGCCGACAGGAAAATTTACAATGAGCAGTTCTTC	-	-	TRBV11-2	TRBJ2-1
CASSSQGVNTEAFF	TGTGCCAGTAGCTCACAGGGCGTGAACACTGAAGCTTTCTTT	-	-	TRBV2	TRBJ1-1
CAISVGGAEAFF	TGTGCCATCAGTGTGGGGGGGGCCGAAGCTTTCTTT	-	-	TRBV10-3	TRBJ1-1
CASSLEAGPGQPQHF	TGTGCCAGCAGCTTAGAGGCTGGCCCGGGGCAGCCCCAGCATTTT	-	-	TRBV7-8	TRBJ1-5
CASSLGDVNQPQHF	TGTGCCAGCAGTCTCGGGGACGTTAATCAGCCCCAGCATTTT	-	once	TRBV6-6	TRBJ1-5
CASSRGVVGETQYF	TGTGCCAGCAGCAGAGGGGTTGTTGGAGAGACCCAGTACTTC	-	-	TRBV6-5	TRBJ2-5
CASGKQGAAGYTF	TGTGCCAGCGGAAAACAGGGGGCGGCGGGCTACACCTTC	TRBD1	-	TRBV27	TRBJ1-2
CASSQISYNTEAFF	TGTGCCAGCAGTCAAATATCATATAACACTGAAGCTTTCTTT	-	-	TRBV27	TRBJ1-1
CSVQRLATANTGELFF	TGCAGCGTTCAAAGACTGGCTACGGCGAACACCGGGGAGCTGTTTTTT	-	-	TRBV29-1	TRBJ2-2
CASSEMVGALGPQHF	TGTGCCAGCAGTGAGATGGTCGGGGCCTTGGGGCCCCAGCATTTT	-	-	TRBV6-1	TRBJ1-5